These 27 T cell receptor beta chains share one sample of origin, sequenced in a study of breast tumors, draining lymph nodes, adjacent tissues. TCRdb reprocessed the multiplex PCR reads via MiXCR and lists one record per CDR3 protein. The sample has more than 200,000 distinct CDR3 sequences, roughly 32% seen once. Axillary draining lymph nodes of breast cancer patients supplied the node samples. The sample was axillary lymph node tissue. The receptors shown here come from a female donor with breast cancer. Some clones in this sample may be carry-over from other donors' samples.

This clonotype appeared many times. J is TRBJ2-6 and V is TRBV6-5, with D unclear. The V gene's germline CDR1 is MNHEY and CDR2 SVGAGI. Trimming shortened V by 2 bases and J by 5 bases, and 13 bases separated the two germline ends. This CDR3 spans 16 amino acids. CDR3 nucleotide sequence: TGTGCCAGCAGTTACACGATGGCCCTTAGGGCCAACGTCCTGACTTTC. Translation: CASSYTMALRANVLTF.

Turning to this clonotype: Its ends do not fully match the called genes, so a read error is possible. V and J are TRBV5-1 and TRBJ2-7; D gene ambiguous. The CDR3 is 16 amino acids. Germline-derived CDR1 and CDR2 are SGHRS and YFSETQ. The CDR3 is CASSRTLASSPYEQYF. Written as DNA, the CDR3 is TGCGCCAGCAGCCGAACCTTAGCATCGAGCCCCTACGAGCAATACTTC.

This clonotype was found many times. CDR3 region: CASSSLTSGKLSYEQYF. The CDR3 region has the DNA TGTGCCAGCAGCTCCCTGACTAGCGGAAAACTCTCCTACGAGCAGTACTTC. V gene TRBV11-3 combines with J gene TRBJ2-7; 9 nucleotides agree with TRBD2. Germline CDR1 SGHNT, CDR2 YENEEA. The ends lost 4 bases at V and 0 bases at J; junction bases unmatched: 10. The CDR3 loop spans 17 amino acids.

The chain has TRBV28 and TRBJ1-2; D uncertain. Germline values: CDR1 MDHEN, CDR2 SYDVKM. This CDR3 has 12 amino acids. Trimming left V 3 bases short and J 7 bases short, with 9 bases between. The CDR3 DNA sequence: TGTGCCAGCAGTTTGAGGTCTGGTGGCTACACCTTC. Translating gives CASSLRSGGYTF.

This clonotype was seen at least ten times. The chain carries TRBV20-1 and TRBJ2-3, with 13 bases matching TRBD2. Germline V gene lookup returns CDR1 DFQATT and CDR2 SNEGSKA (reference sequence). The CDR3 totals 14 residues. With V trimmed by 7 bases and J by 1 base, 2 bases remained unmatched. The DNA of the CDR3 is TGCAGTGTACTAGCGGGAGGGGGCACAGATACGCAGTATTTT. Amino acids: CSVLAGGGTDTQYF.

This clonotype was observed at least ten times. J is TRBJ2-7 and V is TRBV12-3 or TRBV12-4; D perhaps matches TRBD1 (6 bases). Trimming cost V 4 bases and J 0 bases, with 25 bases left between them. This CDR3 is 19 amino acids long. The CDR3 bases are TGTGCCAGCAGTTCCCGGGACACCAAAGAGGCTAGATCCTCCTACGAGCAGTACTTC. It is translated as CASSSRDTKEARSSYEQYF.

In its sample, this clonotype was seen many times. The V gene is TRBV20-1, the J gene TRBJ2-3; no definite D call. The germline V and J ends were trimmed by 5 bases and 6 bases, with 12 bases remaining between them. Germline values: CDR1 DFQATT, CDR2 SNEGSKA (reference sequence). The CDR3 runs 12 residues. As DNA, the CDR3 is TGCAGTGCTCAACAAAATCTGGATACGCAGTATTTT. Translated: CSAQQNLDTQYF.

The table lists this clonotype with a few counts. DNA of the CDR3: TGTGCCAGCACCCTCACGGGACAGGCCGGATACAATGAGCAGTTCTTC. This translates into CASTLTGQAGYNEQFF. The V call is TRBV6-5, the J call TRBJ2-1, with 8 bases lining up with TRBD1. The junction had 12 bases not matched to a gene; V was cut back by 7 bases and J by 4 bases. This CDR3 spans 16 amino acids. The germline V gene has CDR1 MNHEY and CDR2 SVGAGI.

The chain employs TRBV20-1 and TRBJ2-1; the match to TRBD2 covers 12 bases. This CDR3 spans 14 amino acids. Germline assignment: CDR1 DFQATT and CDR2 SNEGSKA (reference sequence). V shed 8 bases and J 7 bases; nucleotides not matched to a gene: 9. Here the CDR3 DNA reads TGCAGTCCGCTAGCGGGGGGGAATGGGAATGAGCAGTTCTTC. Translated: CSPLAGGNGNEQFF.

The chain is built from TRBV2 and TRBJ2-5; 8 bases align to TRBD1. This CDR3 has 13 amino acids. The V gene's germline CDR1 is SNHLY and CDR2 FYNNEI. V gave up 10 bases and J gave up 5 bases; unmatched junction bases: 9. The CDR3 DNA follows: TGTGCCACCACCGGGACAGGCGGGGAGACCCAGTACTTC. It specifies CATTGTGGETQYF.

Points on this clonotype: This may be a read error, as it is one base from a much larger clone. This sequence joins TRBV30 and TRBJ2-6; D ambiguous. This CDR3 has 13 residues. V dropped 3 bases and J dropped 1 base, with 4 bases sitting between them. Germline V gene lookup returns CDR1 GTSNPN and CDR2 SVGIG (reference sequence). The chain's CDR3 is CAWRKSGANVLTF. CDR3 bases: TGTGCCTGGAGGAAGTCTGGGGCCAACGTCCTGACTTTC.

This clonotype was counted at least ten times. The CDR3 DNA follows: TGTGCCACCACAGACAGTCCCAAGCAGTACTTC. Protein product: CATTDSPKQYF. The chain combines TRBV24-1 with TRBJ2-7, with a weak D call TRBD1 (5 bases). This CDR3 spans 11 amino acids. CDR1 KGHDR and CDR2 SFDVKD come from the germline V gene. The ends were cut back, 8 bases at V and 8 bases at J, with 12 bases in the middle.

This clonotype was picked up many times. The chain joins TRBV19 to TRBJ1-2; TRBD1 might be the D (5 bases). Trimming took off 6 bases at V and 3 bases at J, with 17 bases between the two ends. Germline V lookup: CDR1 LNHDA, CDR2 SQIVND (reference sequence). The CDR3 has 15 residues. The CDR3 sequence is CASRTGRGDDYGYTF. Written as DNA, the CDR3 is TGTGCCAGTAGGACTGGTAGAGGGGATGACTATGGCTACACCTTC.

This clonotype occurred many times. The gene calls are TRBV3-1 and TRBJ2-7; TRBD1 agrees at 7 bases. With V trimmed by 6 bases and J by 0 bases, 5 bases remained unmatched. CDR1 is LGHDT, CDR2 YNNKEL, per germline (reference sequence). The CDR3 consists of 14 residues. This CDR3 is CASRPRQGSYEQYF. Here the CDR3 DNA reads TGTGCCAGCAGACCAAGACAGGGCTCCTACGAGCAGTACTTC.

This clonotype was seen many times. The chain is built from TRBV20-1 and TRBJ2-7; D might be TRBD1 (5 bases). Per the germline V gene, CDR1 is DFQATT and CDR2 is SNEGSKA (reference sequence). Trimming left V 6 bases short and J 4 bases short, with 13 bases between. The CDR3 sequence is 12 residues long. CDR3 sequence: CSALDSPYEQYF. In DNA form, the CDR3 reads TGCAGTGCCCTAGACAGTCCTTACGAGCAGTACTTC.

In the case of this clonotype: At one of its ends the junction is not consistent with the germline gene, which may arise from a read error. This chain joins TRBV20-1 and TRBJ1-3; 7 bases agree with TRBD1. The CDR3 extends over 13 amino acids. CDR1 DFQATT and CDR2 SNEGSKA come from the germline V gene (reference sequence). The CDR3 coding sequence is TGTAGTGGCATCGGAGGGGGCGGAAACGCCATATATTTT. Translating it yields CSGIGGGGNAIYF.

This clonotype was seen ten or more times. The V call is TRBV29-1, the J call TRBJ2-1; unclear D gene. CDR3 length: 12 residues. Trimming stripped 5 bases from V and 7 bases from J, with 12 bases between. CDR1 SQVTM and CDR2 ANQGSEA come from the germline V gene. The CDR3 protein is CSVKLVENEQFF. CDR3 DNA sequence: TGCAGCGTTAAACTGGTAGAAAATGAGCAGTTCTTC.

In regard to this clonotype: No DNA is shown, since the ends of the CDR3 on it are uncertain; the CDR3 is the one TCRdb lists. CDR3 amino acids: CASSFYICSAQQGARDQPQHF. This rearrangement joins TRBV7-8 to TRBJ1-5; TRBD1 was called by the table and not checked on the DNA. The CDR3 spans 21 amino acids, including both terminal residues. CDR1 SGHVS and CDR2 FQNEAQ come from the germline V gene.

This clonotype came up a few times. A read error is possible here, since a much larger clone lies one base away. The chain employs TRBV20-1 and TRBJ2-7; perhaps TRBD1 as D (5 bases). Trimming left V 2 bases short and J 5 bases short, with 16 bases between. Germline V CDR1 and CDR2: DFQATT, SNEGSKA (reference sequence). The CDR3 is 14 residues long. The DNA of the CDR3 is TGCAGTGCTAGAAGGATAGGGGCGACCCACGAGCAGTACTTC. This translates into CSARRIGATHEQYF.

This clonotype was seen many times. The chain combines TRBV24-1 with TRBJ2-1; the D is unclear. Germline V lookup: CDR1 KGHDR, CDR2 SFDVKD. This CDR3 is built from 16 residues. V dropped 2 bases and J dropped 4 bases, with 14 bases sitting between them. CDR3 in DNA: TGTGCCACCAGTGATTCCGCCGCGGCGAGATACAATGAGCAGTTCTTC. It yields the protein CATSDSAAARYNEQFF.

This clonotype has at least ten counts. The J gene is TRBJ2-1, the V gene TRBV20-1; D may correspond to TRBD1 or TRBD2 (5 bases each). V was trimmed by 3 bases and J by 5 bases, leaving 11 bases between them. Germline V gives CDR1 DFQATT, CDR2 SNEGSKA (reference sequence). CDR3 length: 13 residues. The DNA of the CDR3 is TGCAGTGCTAGGTGGGACGGACACAATGAGCAGTTCTTC. Encoded protein: CSARWDGHNEQFF.

The chain uses TRBV6-2 or TRBV6-3 and TRBJ2-6; perhaps TRBD1 as D (6 bases). The CDR3 length is 16 residues. Per the germline V gene, CDR1 is MNHEY and CDR2 is SVGEGT. With 9 bases removed from V and 0 bases from J, the gap between germline ends came to 15 bases. This CDR3 reads CASSQGPRSGANVLTF. CDR3 bases: TGTGCCAGTTCACAGGGTCCTCGCTCTGGGGCCAACGTCCTGACTTTC.

Only a few counts were recorded for this clonotype. The chain uses TRBV25-1 and TRBJ1-1; maybe TRBD1 (5 bases). The V end was cut by 5 bases, the J end by 0 bases, with 16 bases between. This CDR3 contains 16 residues. CDR1 is MGHDK, CDR2 SYGVNS, per germline. CDR3 coding DNA: TGTGCCAGCAGTCCCAACCGGAGACAGCTGAACACTGAAGCTTTCTTT. It encodes CASSPNRRQLNTEAFF.

This clonotype occurred a few times. The V call is TRBV4-2, the J call TRBJ2-3; 9 bases are shared with TRBD2. The V segment lost 0 bases and the J segment 5 bases; nucleotides outside the gene matches: 18. From germline, CDR1 is LGHNA and CDR2 YNFKEQ. The CDR3 runs to 20 residues. The CDR3 sequence is CASSQEGASGRGRAGDTQYF. DNA of the CDR3: TGTGCCAGCAGCCAAGAAGGCGCCTCGGGCCGCGGGAGGGCAGGAGATACGCAGTATTTT.

This clonotype was detected ten times or more. This chain uses TRBV7-2 with TRBJ1-3; a weak D match, TRBD1 (5 bases). Germline CDR1 is SGHTA and CDR2 is FQGNSA. This CDR3 spans 16 amino acids. Deletions cut 2 bases from V and 0 bases from J, with 11 bases between. As DNA, the CDR3 is TGTGCCAGCAGCTTACACAGCAGGGCCTCTGGAAACACCATATATTTT. Its translation: CASSLHSRASGNTIYF.

This clonotype was detected only a few times. A much larger clone differs from this one at a single base, so this may be a read error. The V gene is TRBV6-6, the J gene TRBJ2-5, with 7 bases aligning to TRBD2. The ends lost 6 bases at V and 0 bases at J; junction bases unmatched: 4. CDR1 is MNHNY and CDR2 is SVGAGI in the germline V gene (reference sequence). The CDR3 runs to 14 residues. CDR3 in DNA: TGTGCCAGCAGCCATAGCGGGTACCAAGAGACCCAGTACTTC. This gives the protein CASSHSGYQETQYF.

At least ten counts were recorded for this clonotype. The chain uses TRBV5-1 and TRBJ1-3; the D gene is possibly TRBD1 (6 bases). V was shortened by 4 bases and J by 4 bases, with 12 bases between the two germline ends. The CDR3 sequence is 14 residues long. Germline CDR1 reads SGHRS; CDR2 reads YFSETQ. CDR3 loop: CASSPQGTGNTIYF. In DNA form, the CDR3 reads TGCGCCAGCAGCCCACAGGGAACCGGAAACACCATATATTTT.